The 26 T cell receptor beta chains presented below share a single source sample, sequenced in a study of T cells in localized non-small cell lung cancer (dated by TCRdb to the early 2020s). The library was built by means of the immunoSEQ multiplex PCR assay. Here the immuneACCESS table is served through TCRdb, limited to in-frame sequences with V and J called. Missing clones are a known gap in these copies; in checked studies unresolved V genes cover under half, and the rest lacks a known reason. Across this sample there are about 3,400 clones, with around 24% seen only once. Roughly a fifth of the sample comes from the top ten. The material was lung tumor tissue, obtained before any cancer treatment. Every receptor here comes from a man aged 40-75 years with stage II squamous cell lung carcinoma.

This clone has only a few counts. The rearrangement joins TRBV11-3 to TRBJ2-7; TRBD1 matches 7 bases. V dropped 6 bases and J dropped 1; count of bases not matched to a gene: 6. Germline V gene data show CDR1 as SGHNT and CDR2 as YENEEA. The CDR3 is made up of 14 amino acids. CDR3 coding DNA: TGTGCCAGCAGTTCCGGGACAGATTCCTACGAGCAGTACTTC. It codes for CASSSGTDSYEQYF.

In this sample, this clone turned up a few times. The V and J genes are TRBV1 and TRBJ2-5; TRBD2, the table's D call, lacks a check against the DNA. TRBV1 is described as a pseudogene. CDR3 length: 20 amino acids. CDR3 residues: CASSQARAGLAGGNQETQYF. The CDR3, as DNA: TGCGCCAGCAGCCAAGCAAGAGCGGGTCTAGCGGGGGGAAACCAAGAGACCCAGTACTTC.

V usage is TRBV6-8 and J usage is TRBJ2-1, with D perhaps TRBD1 or TRBD2 (5 bases each). The ends were cut back, 2 bases at V and 6 bases at J, with 14 bases in the middle. Germline-derived CDR1 and CDR2 are MNHGY and SAAAGT. The CDR3 has 15 residues. The CDR3 loop is CASSYRLARGNEQFF. The CDR3 DNA reads TGTGCCAGCAGTTACAGGTTAGCGAGGGGCAATGAGCAGTTCTTC.

There are a few counts of this clone. This rearrangement joins TRBV19 to TRBJ1-1; no clear D gene. The CDR3 loop spans 14 amino acids. The ends were cut back, 5 bases at V and 2 bases at J, with 12 bases in the middle. CDR1 and CDR2 (germline): LNHDA, SQIVND (reference sequence). The CDR3 sequence is CASSSGRSNTEAFF. DNA of the CDR3: TGTGCCAGTAGTTCCGGACGGAGTAACACTGAAGCTTTCTTT.

This clone has just a few counts. CDR3 in DNA: TGTGCCAGCAGCTTAGTAGCGGGGGGCACAGATACGCAGTATTTT. Protein sequence: CASSLVAGGTDTQYF. The chain combines TRBV11-3 with TRBJ2-3; 9 bases map to TRBD2. CDR1 is SGHNT, CDR2 YENEEA, per germline. This CDR3 has 15 residues. Losses at the gene ends were 1 base for V and 1 base for J; bases not matched to a gene: 0.

V gene TRBV4-1 combines with J gene TRBJ1-2; D remains ambiguous. The CDR3 is 15 residues long. Germline assignment: CDR1 MGHRA and CDR2 YSYEKL. Between the trimmed V and J ends, which lost 2 bases and 2 bases, there was a span of 12 bases. CDR3 sequence reads: CASSQSSKYNYGYTF. CDR3 DNA sequence: TGCGCCAGCAGCCAATCAAGCAAGTACAACTATGGCTACACCTTC.

This chain uses TRBV30 with TRBJ1-1, with 8 bases lining up with TRBD1. V dropped 5 bases and J dropped 1; count of bases not matched to a gene: 12. The germline gives CDR1 GTSNPN, CDR2 SVGIG (reference sequence). The CDR3 spans 16 residues. In DNA, the CDR3 is TGTGCCTGGTTCCTGACCCGGCAGGGGGCGAACACTGAAGCTTTCTTT. Translating it yields CAWFLTRQGANTEAFF.

By its share, this clone is medium-sized (0.01 to 0.1%). One end of the junction does not line up with germline, which may come from a read error. V and J are TRBV18 and TRBJ1-2; 8 bases map to TRBD1. This CDR3 region has 16 residues. Germline V gene lookup returns CDR1 KGHSH and CDR2 LQKENI. DNA of the CDR3: TGTGCCAGCTCACCGACGGGACAGGTGATCTCCTATGTCTACACCTTC. Protein: CASSPTGQVISYVYTF.

The V call is TRBV19, the J call TRBJ1-5; D is unresolved. The CDR3 has 14 residues. The V end was cut by 1 base, the J end by 6 bases, with 10 bases between. Germline V lookup: CDR1 LNHDA, CDR2 SQIVND (reference sequence). The CDR3 region is CASSIGEYSQPQHF. CDR3 nucleotide sequence: TGTGCCAGTAGTATAGGGGAATACAGTCAGCCCCAGCATTTT.

The rearrangement joins TRBV6-8 to TRBJ2-2, with 16 positions matching TRBD2. V was pared by 5 bases and J by 6 bases, with 9 bases of the junction left unmatched. This CDR3 is 18 amino acids long. Germline V gene sequence: CDR1 MNHGY, CDR2 SAAAGT. The CDR3, as DNA: TGTGCCAGCAGTCCCCACGGGACTAGCGGGGGGGGAGCCGGGGAGCTGTTTTTT. As protein: CASSPHGTSGGGAGELFF.

This CDR3 is CSVGQGMIYNEQFF. The CDR3 DNA sequence: TGCAGCGTTGGACAGGGAATGATCTACAATGAGCAGTTCTTC. The chain joins TRBV29-1 to TRBJ2-1; TRBD1 matches 7 bases. This CDR3 is built from 14 residues. The ends lost 4 bases at V and 3 bases at J; junction bases unmatched: 6. Germline-derived CDR1 and CDR2 are SQVTM and ANQGSEA.

Only a few counts were recorded for this clone. The chain combines TRBV11-3 with TRBJ1-5; the D is unclear. This CDR3 comprises 14 residues. The germline gives CDR1 SGHNT, CDR2 YENEEA. The V gene lost 5 bases and the J gene lost 4 bases, with 12 bases spanning the gap. CDR3 loop: CASSPLGINQPQHF. CDR3 sequence (DNA): TGTGCCAGCAGCCCCCTAGGGATAAATCAGCCCCAGCATTTT.

A few counts support this clone. CDR3 protein: CASSYSGHYEQYF. Here the CDR3 DNA reads TGTGCCAGCAGTTACTCGGGCCACTACGAGCAGTACTTC. This chain uses TRBV6-8 with TRBJ2-7; no definite D call. V was shortened by 0 bases and J by 3 bases, with 6 bases between the two germline ends. The CDR3 runs to 13 residues. Germline assignment: CDR1 MNHGY and CDR2 SAAAGT.

V gene TRBV6-8 combines with J gene TRBJ1-2; D remains ambiguous. V lost 5 bases and J lost 4, with 8 bases in between. CDR1 is MNHGY and CDR2 is SAAAGT in the germline V gene. This CDR3 has 12 residues. The DNA of the CDR3 is TGTGCCAGCAGTCAGGACTTCTATGGCTACACCTTC. Protein product: CASSQDFYGYTF.

This clone is judged medium-sized. The chain joins TRBV11-3 to TRBJ1-2, with TRBD1 as a possible D gene (6 bases). CDR3 size: 14 residues. Germline CDR1 reads SGHNT; CDR2 reads YENEEA. The V and J ends lost 3 bases and 8 bases respectively, with 16 bases between them. The CDR3 region is CASSLRQAQGGYTF. The CDR3, as DNA: TGTGCCAGCAGCTTGCGACAGGCCCAGGGGGGCTACACCTTC. Full variable domain (missing parts from reference TRBV11-3 and TRBJ1-2): EAGVVQSPRYKIIEKKQPVAFWCNPISGHNTLYWYLQNLGQGPELLIRYENEEAVDDSQLPKDRFSAERLKGVDSTLKIQPAELGDSAVYLCASSLRQAQGGYTFGSGTRLTVV.

The chain is built from TRBV11-3 and TRBJ1-1; 7 positions match TRBD1. After removal of 5 bases from V and 6 bases from J, the junction contained 9 bases not matched to a gene. The CDR3 is 14 residues long. Germline V lookup: CDR1 SGHNT, CDR2 YENEEA. CDR3 DNA: TGTGCCAGCAGCCCGGGACAGAGCAACCCTGAAGCTTTCTTT. It yields the protein CASSPGQSNPEAFF.

This chain uses TRBV7-2 with TRBJ2-7; TRBD1 matches at 9 bases. The CDR3 contains 13 residues. Germline assignment: CDR1 SGHTA and CDR2 FQGNSA. J was trimmed by 6 bases and V by 8 bases; bases with no gene match: 8. DNA of the CDR3: TGTGCCAGCCTCGGGACAGGGTATGGCGAGCAGTACTTC. This translates into CASLGTGYGEQYF.

This clone qualifies as medium-sized. The chain carries TRBV11-3 and TRBJ1-1, with D uncertain. Germline V gene sequence: CDR1 SGHNT, CDR2 YENEEA. Trimming took off 5 bases at V and 4 bases at J, with 17 bases between the two ends. This CDR3 region has 15 residues. CDR3 loop: CASSQATGEATEAFF. Written as DNA, the CDR3 is TGTGCCAGCAGCCAAGCCACCGGGGAGGCCACTGAAGCTTTCTTT.

The chain has TRBV6-8 and TRBJ2-6, with a tentative D call TRBD2 (6 bases). This CDR3 has 20 residues. Germline values: CDR1 MNHGY, CDR2 SAAAGT. V shed 4 bases and J shed 1 base, with 23 bases lying between them. The CDR3 sequence: CASSLGDFGGLVSGANVLTF. The CDR3 nucleotides read TGTGCCAGCAGTTTAGGCGACTTTGGAGGGTTGGTTTCTGGGGCCAACGTCCTGACTTTC.

This clone was found a few times. The chain carries TRBV19 and TRBJ1-6, with 9 bases identical to TRBD1. CDR1 and CDR2 (germline): LNHDA, SQIVND (reference sequence). The CDR3 loop spans 17 amino acids. V was clipped by 5 bases and J by 6 bases; unmatched bases: 11. The CDR3 region has the DNA TGTGCCAGTAGTTACCGGGACAGGGCCCGGGGTAATTCACCCCTCCACTTT. It yields the protein CASSYRDRARGNSPLHF.

The rearrangement uses TRBV5-1 and TRBJ1-1; 7 bases fit TRBD1. The CDR3 totals 14 residues. V lost 4 bases, J lost 7 bases, and 10 bases stayed unmatched. Germline CDR1 reads SGHRS; CDR2 reads YFSETQ. CDR3 amino acids: CASSPNTGTDEAFF. CDR3 DNA: TGCGCCAGCAGCCCGAATACCGGGACAGATGAAGCTTTCTTT.

V usage is TRBV19 and J usage is TRBJ2-1; possibly TRBD1 or TRBD2 for D (5 bases each). The CDR3 length is 15 residues. Trimming pared 9 bases from V and 8 bases from J, leaving 23 bases between. Germline CDR1 reads LNHDA; CDR2 reads SQIVND (reference sequence). DNA for the CDR3: TGTGCCAGCAAAGTGCTACCGAGGGGCCCATATGAGCAGTTCTTC. Amino acid sequence: CASKVLPRGPYEQFF.

This sequence joins TRBV30 and TRBJ1-4, with no clear D. Per germline, CDR1 GTSNPN and CDR2 SVGIG (reference sequence). The CDR3 extends over 13 amino acids. V lost 5 bases and J 3 bases, leaving 10 bases between the germline ends. The CDR3 nucleotides read TGTGCCTGGGGACGCGGGCCTAATGAAAAACTGTTTTTT. Its translation: CAWGRGPNEKLFF.

This rearrangement joins TRBV2 to TRBJ2-1; 8 bases are shared with TRBD2. Germline-derived CDR1 and CDR2 are SNHLY and FYNNEI. The CDR3 consists of 14 residues. The V segment lost 6 bases and the J segment 8 bases; nucleotides outside the gene matches: 9. The CDR3: CASRGTRTGDEQFF. The CDR3 DNA reads as TGTGCCAGCAGAGGGACTAGGACGGGTGATGAGCAGTTCTTC.

The V call is TRBV6-8, the J call TRBJ1-1, with D possibly TRBD1 on 6 matching bases. V dropped 5 bases and J dropped 1 base, with 20 bases sitting between them. There are 17 residues in the CDR3. The germline gives CDR1 MNHGY, CDR2 SAAAGT. The CDR3 region has the DNA TGTGCCAGCAGTGGTTCGGCCGGGGGGCGGCCGAACACTGAAGCTTTCTTT. The encoded protein is CASSGSAGGRPNTEAFF.

In its sample, this clone was seen a few times. J is TRBJ1-1 and V is TRBV23-1, with a possible D match to TRBD1 (5 bases). TRBV23-1 is placed among ORFs of uncertain function. The CDR3 is made up of 13 amino acids. V was trimmed by 6 bases and J by 4 bases, leaving 12 bases between them. The CDR3 DNA sequence: TGCGCCAGCAGCCCCGGGGCCGTCACTGAAGCTTTCTTT. This gives the protein CASSPGAVTEAFF.